The sequence of this T cell receptor beta chain was determined in a study of identifying expanded T cells in peripheral blood. Healthy donors had no documented immune events, such as infections, while sampled. Study-wide results and caveats: Across healthy donors, higher total template counts meant significantly greater approximately two-week count variance. Over approximately two and four weeks, about 16 and 19 clones changed, versus around 1.2 between replicates.

The ends lost 4 bases at V and 6 bases at J; junction bases unmatched: 18. The CDR3 has 17 amino acids. Germline-derived CDR1 and CDR2 are SNHLY and FYNNEI. Regarding this clone: Antigen unknown.

TCRdb keeps only in-frame clones here, not all; method: immunoSEQ multiplex PCR. The table records some 65,000 clones, about 80% of them present only once. The J gene is TRBJ2-7, the V gene TRBV2, with 7 bases fitting TRBD2. The origin of this receptor is a person aged 18 to 70 in good health. The sequenced sample was blood. Written as DNA, the CDR3 is TGTGCCAGCAGTGTTGGGGTCACGACCGGGACTACGCTCGAGCAGTACGTC. It encodes CASSVGVTTGTTLEQYV.